The rows below give T cell receptor beta chains drawn from one sample of a study of CD8 T cells in ankylosing spondylitis. From the 5' RACE reads, TCRdb called clonotypes with MiXCR, one entry per CDR3 protein. The table includes 250,000 or so distinct CDR3 sequences, roughly 18% detected once. The material sequenced was blood, either unsorted or a sorted T cell fraction (not recorded which). Source of these receptors: a male donor with ankylosing spondylitis or in good health (not recorded which). Both conserved end residues are part of each CDR3. The order of the fields is CDR3 DNA, CDR3 protein, D gene, V gene, clone size, J gene. A D gene is named only where the DNA matches it firmly. For some rows the clone size is stated as once, few or many, or as a class when expanded; others skip it.

TGTGCCAGCAGCTTAGCGGAAGATACGCAGTATTTT,CASSLAEDTQYF,.,TRBV7-6,.,TRBJ2-3
TGCAGCGTTGAAGGTGCACTAGCGTCGTCCTACAATGAGCAGTTCTTC,CSVEGALASSYNEQFF,TRBD2,TRBV29-1,many,TRBJ2-1
TGTGCCAGCAGCTTAGGGGAATCAGCTGACCAGCATTTT,CASSLGESADQHF,.,TRBV7-3,.,TRBJ1-5
TGTGCCAGCAGACACACAACGACAGGGCACTACGAGCAGTACTTC,CASRHTTTGHYEQYF,TRBD1,TRBV27,.,TRBJ2-7
TGTGCCAGCAGCCAGGACCCGACTAGCGGGAGTGTCCACGAGCAGTACTTC,CASSQDPTSGSVHEQYF,TRBD2,TRBV3-1,.,TRBJ2-7
TGTGCCAGCATGACAGGGGTCTACGAGCAGTACTTC,CASMTGVYEQYF,TRBD1,TRBV25-1,.,TRBJ2-7
TGTGCCAGCAGTCCGGGGACAGGGAATAATTCACCCCTCCACTTT,CASSPGTGNNSPLHF,TRBD1,TRBV12-3/TRBV12-4,many,TRBJ1-6
TGCAGCGTTGAGAACGGATTTAACTATGGCTACACCTTC,CSVENGFNYGYTF,.,TRBV29-1,.,TRBJ1-2
TGTGCCAGCAGCAAGGGACGATCCGAGCAGTACTTC,CASSKGRSEQYF,.,TRBV7-6,.,TRBJ2-7
TGTGCCAGCAGTTTAAGGTCTGCCCGTAAGACCTACGAGCAGTACTTC,CASSLRSARKTYEQYF,.,TRBV12-3/TRBV12-4,.,TRBJ2-7
TGTGCCAGCAGTCAGGAGGGGGAGGCCTACAATGAGCAGTTCTTC,CASSQEGEAYNEQFF,.,TRBV6-1,.,TRBJ2-1
TGTGCCAGCCTAGGACCGGCTAGCGGGAGTCCCTTGGAGCTGTTTTTT,CASLGPASGSPLELFF,TRBD2,TRBV28,few,TRBJ2-2
TGTGCCAGCAGTCCCGGACTAGCGGGACTGATTTTCGCAGATACGCAGTATTTT,CASSPGLAGLIFADTQYF,TRBD2,TRBV12-3/TRBV12-4,few,TRBJ2-3
TGCGCCAGCGGACGTTCGGTCCTCACCCTTTCCTACGAGCAGTACTTC,CASGRSVLTLSYEQYF,.,TRBV5-1,few,TRBJ2-7
TGTGCCACCAGCAGAGGAGAGAGCTCCTACGAGCAGTACTTC,CATSRGESSYEQYF,.,TRBV15,many,TRBJ2-7
TGCAGTGCGGCGCGGGAGACCCAATCCTACGAGCAGTACTTC,CSAARETQSYEQYF,TRBD2,TRBV20-1,.,TRBJ2-7
TGTGCCAGCAGAACCGGGACTAGCCCCACAGATACGCAGTATTTT,CASRTGTSPTDTQYF,TRBD2,TRBV6-1,.,TRBJ2-3
TGTGCCAGCGGCCTACGGGGCTTTATCTACAATGAGCAGTTCTTC,CASGLRGFIYNEQFF,.,TRBV6-1,.,TRBJ2-1
TGTGCCAGCAGCCAAGGAGTGGGGGAGCCCCCCTACGAGCAGTACTTC,CASSQGVGEPPYEQYF,.,TRBV4-2,many,TRBJ2-7
TGCAGTGCTTCCACTTACAATGAGCAGTTCTTC,CSASTYNEQFF,.,TRBV20-1,many,TRBJ2-1
TGCAGCGCTGCGGGACACGGTCGCGATGAGCAGTTCTTC,CSAAGHGRDEQFF,.,TRBV29-1,many,TRBJ2-1
TGCAGCGTTGCCAGTGGCACTGAAGCTTTCTTT,CSVASGTEAFF,.,TRBV29-1,many,TRBJ1-1
TGCGCCAGCAGCCAACGAGAGACCCAGTACTTC,CASSQRETQYF,.,TRBV4-1,.,TRBJ2-5
TGTGCCAGCAGTTTATCTTCCGGAGAGGTGTACAATGAGCAGTTCTTC,CASSLSSGEVYNEQFF,.,TRBV27,.,TRBJ2-1
TGCAGCGGCCTAATTTTCGGGGAGCAGTACTTC,CSGLIFGEQYF,.,TRBV29-1,many,TRBJ2-7
TGCGCCAGCAGCCAAGATGCACACGAACTCCAGGAGACCCAGTACTTC,CASSQDAHELQETQYF,.,TRBV4-1,.,TRBJ2-5
TGTGCCAGCAGCCAACCTCTAGCGGGGATCTACAATGAGCAGTTCTTC,CASSQPLAGIYNEQFF,TRBD2,TRBV4-2,few,TRBJ2-1
TGTGCCAGCAGTTTAGGGTTAGAGGGAATCTATAATTCACCCCTCCACTTT,CASSLGLEGIYNSPLHF,.,TRBV12-3/TRBV12-4,.,TRBJ1-6
TGTGCCAGCTCACCAGGACCAGGGGGGTACCAAGAGACCCAGTACTTC,CASSPGPGGYQETQYF,.,TRBV18,many,TRBJ2-5
TGTGCCAGCAGCCAAGATAGAATGTCAGGGGCTGGGTCCTACGAGCAGTACTTC,CASSQDRMSGAGSYEQYF,.,TRBV14,.,TRBJ2-7
TGTGCCAGCAACCGAAACCGGGACGAGGACACAGATACGCAGTATTTT,CASNRNRDEDTDTQYF,.,TRBV12-3/TRBV12-4,once,TRBJ2-3
TGCGCCAGCAGCCAAGGGGGACTTTATAGCAATCAGCCCCAGCATTTT,CASSQGGLYSNQPQHF,.,TRBV4-1,.,TRBJ1-5
TGCAGCGTCGAAACAAGTTCGGGGCTGCTAGCCAAAAACATTCAGTACTTC,CSVETSSGLLAKNIQYF,.,TRBV29-1,.,TRBJ2-4
TGCAGCGTTGGGCCTAGTGGGGTTAGGAGCTCCTACAATGAGCAGTTCTTC,CSVGPSGVRSSYNEQFF,.,TRBV29-1,.,TRBJ2-1
TGTGCCAGCAGTTACTCGGGACAAGGCAATCAGCCCCAGCATTTT,CASSYSGQGNQPQHF,.,TRBV6-5,.,TRBJ1-5